Sequencing of this TCR beta chain was carried out in a study of cytomegalovirus exposure and HLA in healthy donors. Across the whole study: Around 87 million unique TCRs, all from HLA-typed donors, were included in an early release of the data.

13 Jbeta primers and 60 Vbeta primers were used for the PCR. The protocol was immunoSEQ multiplex PCR, while the TCRdb copy is restricted to in-frame clones and leaves out a portion. Here the sample spans about 130,000 clones, 70% to 85% being singletons. Although they were nominally healthy when sampled, donors likely had unrecorded immune exposures. The CDR3 totals 14 residues. Germline V gene lookup returns CDR1 SGHTS and CDR2 YDEGEE. The V and J ends lost 5 bases and 1 base, in that order; junction bases with no gene match: 6. Notes on this clone: Its antigen is not known.

Study-wide results and limits: A later analysis found most CMV-associated TCR beta chains apparently HLA-restricted. DRB1 showed the most TCR associations and HLA-C the fewest in a later analysis, as rates varied by HLA locus.

This receptor was obtained from a boy between 5 and 17 years old in good health and CMV-seronegative. This chain joins TRBV5-8 and TRBJ2-7, with 7 bases aligning to TRBD1. Sequenced input: PBMCs. The CDR3: CASRTDRSSYEQYF. For the CDR3, the DNA is TGTGCCAGCAGAACGGACAGGAGTTCCTACGAGCAGTACTTC.